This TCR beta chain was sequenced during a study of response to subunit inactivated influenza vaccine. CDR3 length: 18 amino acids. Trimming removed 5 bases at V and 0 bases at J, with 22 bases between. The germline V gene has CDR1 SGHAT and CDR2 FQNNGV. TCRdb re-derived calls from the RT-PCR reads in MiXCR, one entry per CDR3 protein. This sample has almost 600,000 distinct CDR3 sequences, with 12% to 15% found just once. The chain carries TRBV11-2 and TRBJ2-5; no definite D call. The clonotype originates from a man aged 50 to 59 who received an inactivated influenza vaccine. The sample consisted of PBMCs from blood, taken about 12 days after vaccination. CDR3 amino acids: CASSRSQAPEEYQETQYF. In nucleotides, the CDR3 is TGTGCCAGCAGCAGGTCACAAGCTCCAGAAGAGTACCAAGAGACCCAGTACTTC.